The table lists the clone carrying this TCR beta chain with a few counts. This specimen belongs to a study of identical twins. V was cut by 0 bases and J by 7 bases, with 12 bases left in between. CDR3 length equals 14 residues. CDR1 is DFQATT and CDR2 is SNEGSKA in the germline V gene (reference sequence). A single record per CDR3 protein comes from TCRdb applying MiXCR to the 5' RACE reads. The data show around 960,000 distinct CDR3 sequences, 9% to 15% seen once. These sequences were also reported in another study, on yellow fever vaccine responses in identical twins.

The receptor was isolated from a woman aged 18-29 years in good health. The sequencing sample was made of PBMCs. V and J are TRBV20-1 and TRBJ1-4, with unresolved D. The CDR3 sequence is CSARDRGQLEKLFF. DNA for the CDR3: TGCAGTGCTAGAGATCGAGGTCAACTTGAAAAACTGTTTTTT.